A few counts support the clone carrying this T cell receptor beta chain. This sample stems from a study of T cell repertoires in cytomegalovirus infection. As for the study in general: Indications came from public TCR beta signatures; they pointed to CMV infection and to a matching HLA type.

The CDR3 covers 15 residues. The ends were cut back, 1 base at V and 5 bases at J, with 12 bases in the middle. TCRdb used MiXCR to reprocess the reads, holding one entry per CDR3 protein. The sample records around 450,000 distinct CDR3 sequences, approximately 30% being singletons. The TCR sequence derives from a human donor in good health (CMV status not recorded). Some clones in this sample may be carry-over from other donors' samples. The sample consisted of PBMCs. The chain combines TRBV12-3 or TRBV12-4 with TRBJ1-5; D is perhaps TRBD1 (5 bases). The CDR3 here is CASSLGREGHQPQHF. The CDR3 region has the DNA TGTGCCAGCAGTTTAGGCAGGGAGGGTCATCAGCCCCAGCATTTT.